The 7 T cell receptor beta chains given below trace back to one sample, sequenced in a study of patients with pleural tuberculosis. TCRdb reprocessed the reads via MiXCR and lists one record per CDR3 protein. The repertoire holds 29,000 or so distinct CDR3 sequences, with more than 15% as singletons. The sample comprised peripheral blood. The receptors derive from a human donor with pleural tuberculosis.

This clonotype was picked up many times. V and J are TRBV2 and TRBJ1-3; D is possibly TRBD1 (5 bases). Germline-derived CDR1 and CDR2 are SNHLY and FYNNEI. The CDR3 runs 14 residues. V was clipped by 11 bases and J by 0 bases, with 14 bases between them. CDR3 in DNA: TGTGCCGTAAAGGAGGGGAACTCTGGAAACACCATATATTTT. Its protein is CAVKEGNSGNTIYF.

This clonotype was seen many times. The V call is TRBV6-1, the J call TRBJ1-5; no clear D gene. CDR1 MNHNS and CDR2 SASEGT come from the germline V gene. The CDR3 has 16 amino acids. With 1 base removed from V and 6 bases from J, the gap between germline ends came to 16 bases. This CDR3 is CASSEVDRGWVQPQHF. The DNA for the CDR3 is TGTGCCAGCAGTGAAGTCGACCGAGGGTGGGTTCAGCCCCAGCATTTT.

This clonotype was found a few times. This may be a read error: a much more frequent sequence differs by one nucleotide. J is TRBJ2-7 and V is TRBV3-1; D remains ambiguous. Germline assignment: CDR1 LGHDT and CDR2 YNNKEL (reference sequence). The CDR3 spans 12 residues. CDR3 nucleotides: TGTGCCAACAGCCAAGATACGTCCGAGCAGTACTTC. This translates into CANSQDTSEQYF.

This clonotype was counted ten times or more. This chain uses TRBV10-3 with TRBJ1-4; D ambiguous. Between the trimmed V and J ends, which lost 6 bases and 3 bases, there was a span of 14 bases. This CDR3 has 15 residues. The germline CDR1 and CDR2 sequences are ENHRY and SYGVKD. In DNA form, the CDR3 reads TGTGCCATCAGCGAAACGGGAGGACCTAATGAAAAACTGTTTTTT. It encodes CAISETGGPNEKLFF.

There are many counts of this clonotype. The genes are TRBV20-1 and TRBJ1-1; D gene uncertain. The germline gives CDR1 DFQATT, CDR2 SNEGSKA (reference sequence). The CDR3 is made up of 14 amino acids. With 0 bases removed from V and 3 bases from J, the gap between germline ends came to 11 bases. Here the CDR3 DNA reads TGCAGTGCTAGAGATCAAGTAGAGTACACTGAAGCTTTCTTT. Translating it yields CSARDQVEYTEAFF.

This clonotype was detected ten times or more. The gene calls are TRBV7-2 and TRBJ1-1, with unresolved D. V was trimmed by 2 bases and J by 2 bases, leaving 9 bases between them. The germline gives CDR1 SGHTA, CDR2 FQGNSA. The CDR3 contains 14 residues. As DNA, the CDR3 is TGTGCCAGCAGCTTATTCAGCTTTAACACTGAAGCTTTCTTT. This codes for CASSLFSFNTEAFF.

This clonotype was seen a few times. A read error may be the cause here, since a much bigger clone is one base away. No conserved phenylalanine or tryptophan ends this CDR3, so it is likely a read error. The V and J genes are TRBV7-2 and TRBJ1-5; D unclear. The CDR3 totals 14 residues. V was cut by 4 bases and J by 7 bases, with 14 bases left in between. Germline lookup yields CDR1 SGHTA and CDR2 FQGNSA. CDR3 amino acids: CASSSTGRQQPQHL. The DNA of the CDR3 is TGTGCCAGCAGCTCGACGGGTCGGCAGCAGCCCCAGCATCTT.